These 24 T cell receptor beta chains share one sample of origin, sequenced in a study of Tregs in tolerant kidney transplant recipients. TCRdb's table, derived via immunoSEQ multiplex PCR, lists solely in-frame clones and lacks some. The repertoire holds 110,000 or so clones, with 90% as singletons. The sample in question was CD4+ T cells from blood, obtained before the transplant. The source is a human donor who received a combined kidney and bone marrow transplant.

This chain connects TRBV19 to TRBJ2-5; possibly TRBD2 for D (6 bases). With 2 bases removed from V and 2 bases from J, the gap between germline ends came to 9 bases. The CDR3 runs 14 residues. Per germline, CDR1 LNHDA and CDR2 SQIVND (reference sequence). The CDR3 DNA is TGTGCCAGTAGTATAATCGGGAGTCAAGAGACCCAGTACTTC. Protein: CASSIIGSQETQYF.

On this clone itself: This CDR3 is also generated by other DNA sequences in the sample. The J gene is TRBJ1-2, the V gene TRBV29-1; D not certain. Trimming pared 4 bases from V and 0 bases from J, leaving 6 bases between. CDR1 and CDR2 from the germline V gene are SQVTM and ANQGSEA. The CDR3 spans 12 residues. The CDR3 region is CSVAGSNYGYTF. The DNA of the CDR3 is TGCAGCGTTGCCGGGTCTAACTATGGCTACACCTTC.

This clone was counted only a few times. This chain joins TRBV29-1 and TRBJ2-3; TRBD1 agrees at 8 bases. V trimming: 6 bases; J trimming: 4 bases; junction bases outside the gene matches: 6. This CDR3 is 13 amino acids long. CDR1 and CDR2 (germline): SQVTM, ANQGSEA. CDR3 DNA sequence: TGCAGCGTCCTAGACAGGGGAGCAGATACGCAGTATTTT. Translating gives CSVLDRGADTQYF.

V usage is TRBV5-4 and J usage is TRBJ1-1; tentatively, D is TRBD1 (6 bases). This CDR3 comprises 16 residues. Per the germline V gene, CDR1 is SGHNT and CDR2 is YYREEE (reference sequence). V was cut by 0 bases and J by 1 base, with 13 bases left in between. CDR3 residues: CASSLGGGAGNTEAFF. The CDR3 DNA sequence: TGTGCCAGCAGCTTGGGAGGGGGTGCAGGGAACACTGAAGCTTTCTTT. Supplemented by reference TRBV5-4 and TRBJ1-1, the full variable domain reads ETGVTQSPTHLIKTRGQQVTLRCSSQSGHNTVSWYQQALGQGPQFIFQYYREEENGRGNFPPRFSGLQFPNYSSELNVNALELDDSALYLCASSLGGGAGNTEAFFGQGTRLTVV.

The chain carries TRBV9 and TRBJ2-7; 9 nucleotides agree with TRBD1. Germline V gives CDR1 SGDLS, CDR2 YYNGEE. J was trimmed by 6 bases and V by 3 bases; bases with no gene match: 7. The CDR3 runs to 14 residues. The CDR3 protein is CASSEGQGSREQYF. CDR3 nucleotide sequence: TGTGCCAGCAGCGAGGGACAGGGTTCGCGCGAGCAGTACTTC.

The gene calls are TRBV7-8 and TRBJ2-3; 9 bases match TRBD2. The trim removed 3 bases at V and 4 bases at J, leaving 8 bases unmatched. This CDR3 is built from 16 residues. Germline values: CDR1 SGHVS, CDR2 FQNEAQ. CDR3 in DNA: TGTGCCAGCAGCTTCTCGCCGACTAGCGGATCAGATACGCAGTATTTT. Encoded protein: CASSFSPTSGSDTQYF.

This sequence joins TRBV19 and TRBJ2-5; 9 nucleotides agree with TRBD1. The V gene's germline CDR1 is LNHDA and CDR2 SQIVND (reference sequence). The CDR3 extends over 16 amino acids. After removal of 8 bases from V and 0 bases from J, the junction contained 10 bases not matched to a gene. The CDR3 is CASRVQDRGDQETQYF. CDR3 nucleotide sequence: TGTGCCAGTCGTGTACAGGACAGGGGAGACCAAGAGACCCAGTACTTC.

V gene TRBV18 combines with J gene TRBJ2-7, with TRBD2 matching over 11 bases. Germline V gene data show CDR1 as KGHSH and CDR2 as LQKENI. V lost 3 bases to trimming and J lost 6 bases; unmatched junction nucleotides: 16. CDR3 length equals 18 residues. CDR3 region: CASSPQLGSGGAPLEQYF. The DNA of the CDR3 is TGTGCCAGCTCACCCCAGCTTGGTAGCGGGGGGGCCCCCCTCGAGCAGTACTTC.

The CDR3 reads CASARGKDTEAFF. For the CDR3, the DNA is TGTGCCAGCGCACGGGGTAAGGACACTGAAGCTTTCTTT. The chain has TRBV6-5 and TRBJ1-1; unclear D gene. CDR1 and CDR2 (germline): MNHEY, SVGAGI. This CDR3 region has 13 residues. Trimming removed 8 bases at V and 3 bases at J, with 13 bases between.

The chain employs TRBV6-5 and TRBJ1-2; D remains unclear. Trimming stripped 0 bases from V and 4 bases from J, with 6 bases between. CDR3 length: 13 residues. Germline CDR1 and CDR2: MNHEY and SVGAGI. The CDR3 coding sequence is TGTGCCAGCAGTTACTCGAGTTCCTATGGCTACACCTTC. Its translation: CASSYSSSYGYTF.

In regard to this clone: At the DNA level, this CDR3 is encoded by other sequences in the same sample as well. This rearrangement joins TRBV19 to TRBJ2-7; 7 positions agree with TRBD2. This CDR3 is built from 15 residues. CDR1 is LNHDA, CDR2 SQIVND, per germline (reference sequence). Losses at the gene ends were 3 bases for V and 0 bases for J; bases not matched to a gene: 5. This CDR3 is CASSISAGDSYEQYF. CDR3 nucleotide sequence: TGTGCCAGTAGTATCTCGGCGGGGGACTCCTACGAGCAGTACTTC.

CDR3 coding DNA: TGTGCCAGCAGCTTATTTGGGGCAGGGATGGCCTATGGCTACACCTTC. Translating gives CASSLFGAGMAYGYTF. V and J are TRBV7-9 and TRBJ1-2, with TRBD1 as a possible D gene (5 bases). The V end was cut by 2 bases, the J end by 4 bases, with 17 bases between. The CDR3 spans 16 residues. Germline values: CDR1 SEHNR, CDR2 FQNEAQ (reference sequence).

This clone was seen only once. J is TRBJ2-1 and V is TRBV6-1, with D unresolved. Looked up from germline, CDR1 is MNHNS and CDR2 is SASEGT. The CDR3 is made up of 17 amino acids. V was pared by 1 base and J by 0 bases, with 13 bases between. Here the CDR3 DNA reads TGTGCCAGCAGTGAAGGGGTAGTCTGGAGCTCCTACAATGAGCAGTTCTTC. Encoded protein: CASSEGVVWSSYNEQFF.

The rearrangement uses TRBV19 and TRBJ1-2; 9 nucleotides line up with TRBD1. After removal of 3 bases from V and 0 bases from J, the junction contained 11 bases not matched to a gene. CDR3 length: 18 residues. The germline gives CDR1 LNHDA, CDR2 SQIVND (reference sequence). Here the CDR3 DNA reads TGTGCCAGTAGTATTTCCGGACAGGGGAACCGAGCTAACTATGGCTACACCTTC. Translating gives CASSISGQGNRANYGYTF. The full variable domain, rest sourced from reference TRBV19 and TRBJ1-2, is DGGITQSPKYLFRKEGQNVTLSCEQNLNHDAMYWYRQDPGQGLRLIYYSQIVNDFQKGDIAEGYSVSREKKESFPLTVTSAQKNPTAFYLCASSISGQGNRANYGYTFGSGTRLTVV.

J is TRBJ1-2 and V is TRBV11-2; D is possibly TRBD1 (6 bases). Per germline, CDR1 SGHAT and CDR2 FQNNGV. The CDR3 length is 16 residues. Trimming removed 4 bases from V and 5 bases from J, with 20 bases in between. CDR3 sequence: CASSSRGQGLFYGYTF. For the CDR3, the DNA is TGTGCCAGCAGCTCCAGAGGTCAGGGGCTGTTTTATGGCTACACCTTC. The variable domain in full, with the rest retrieved from reference TRBV11-2 and TRBJ1-2, is EAGVAQSPRYKIIEKRQSVAFWCNPISGHATLYWYQQILGQGPKLLIQFQNNGVVDDSQLPKDRFSAERLKGVDSTLKIQPAKLEDSAVYLCASSSRGQGLFYGYTFGSGTRLTVV.

The rearrangement uses TRBV5-1 and TRBJ2-1, with D possibly TRBD2 on 6 matching bases. The CDR3 is made up of 15 amino acids. V gave up 0 bases and J gave up 3 bases, with 10 bases separating them. Germline V gene lookup returns CDR1 SGHRS and CDR2 YFSETQ. The CDR3 reads CASSLDVGGYNEQFF. CDR3 nucleotide sequence: TGCGCCAGCAGCTTGGACGTGGGGGGCTACAATGAGCAGTTCTTC.

The V call is TRBV2, the J call TRBJ2-1, with 13 bases that match TRBD2. CDR3 size: 17 residues. Trimming at V came to 5 bases and at J to 7 bases, leaving 11 bases not matched to a gene. Looked up from germline, CDR1 is SNHLY and CDR2 is FYNNEI. The CDR3 loop reads CASSLGLAGVGGNEQFF. The CDR3 region has the DNA TGTGCCAGCAGTTTAGGACTAGCGGGAGTAGGGGGAAATGAGCAGTTCTTC.

CDR3: CASSRDREAFF. The CDR3 DNA reads TGTGCCAGCTCAAGGGACAGGGAAGCTTTCTTT. This chain joins TRBV18 and TRBJ1-1; 8 positions match TRBD1. The CDR3 is made up of 11 amino acids. The germline V gene has CDR1 KGHSH and CDR2 LQKENI. Trimming cost V 5 bases and J 8 bases; bases outside gene matches: 1.

The chain combines TRBV28 with TRBJ1-1, with 7 nucleotides matching TRBD1. Germline assignment: CDR1 MDHEN and CDR2 SYDVKM. The V segment lost 4 bases and the J segment 11 bases; nucleotides outside the gene matches: 10. CDR3 length equals 13 residues. CDR3 nucleotide sequence: TGTGCCAGCAGTTCAAACCGACAGGGCGGGGCTTTCTTT. Amino acid sequence: CASSSNRQGGAFF.

The chain links TRBV7-2 to TRBJ2-7, with D hard to call. V lost 2 bases, J lost 0 bases, and 11 bases lay in between. The CDR3 loop spans 15 amino acids. CDR1 is SGHTA, CDR2 FQGNSA, per germline. The CDR3 loop reads CASSLRAPSSYEQYF. The CDR3 DNA reads TGTGCCAGCAGCTTACGAGCGCCAAGCTCCTACGAGCAGTACTTC. The full variable domain, its missing parts supplied by reference TRBV7-2 and TRBJ2-7, is GAGVSQSPSNKVTEKGKDVELRCDPISGHTALYWYRQSLGQGLEFLIYFQGNSAPDKSGLPSDRFSAERTGGSVSTLTIQRTQQEDSAVYLCASSLRAPSSYEQYFGPGTRLTVT.

The rearrangement uses TRBV7-2 and TRBJ2-7, with 10 bases lining up with TRBD2. CDR1 and CDR2 (germline): SGHTA, FQGNSA. CDR3 length: 14 amino acids. After removal of 4 bases from V and 0 bases from J, the junction contained 0 bases not matched to a gene. The CDR3 here is CASSSSGSSYEQYF. CDR3 sequence (DNA): TGTGCCAGCAGCTCTAGCGGGAGCTCCTACGAGCAGTACTTC.

A single count supports this clone. The J gene is TRBJ1-2, the V gene TRBV2, with TRBD1 as a possible D gene (6 bases). The V and J ends lost 6 bases and 4 bases respectively, with 15 bases between them. Germline V gene lookup returns CDR1 SNHLY and CDR2 FYNNEI. CDR3 length equals 14 residues. The CDR3 region is CASRGDISGYGYTF. The CDR3 DNA follows: TGTGCCAGCAGGGGGGACATATCGGGCTATGGCTACACCTTC. Complete variable domain (other parts from reference TRBV2 and TRBJ1-2): EPEVTQTPSHQVTQMGQEVILRCVPISNHLYFYWYRQILGQKVEFLVSFYNNEISEKSEIFDDQFSVERPDGSNFTLKIRSTKLEDSAMYFCASRGDISGYGYTFGSGTRLTVV.

V gene TRBV5-1 combines with J gene TRBJ2-7; 8 bases are a match to TRBD1. CDR3 length equals 14 residues. The V segment lost 3 bases and the J segment 2 bases; nucleotides outside the gene matches: 4. Germline loops: CDR1 SGHRS, CDR2 YFSETQ. The CDR3 loop is CASSSKTGAYEQYF. As DNA, the CDR3 is TGCGCCAGCAGCTCGAAGACAGGGGCCTACGAGCAGTACTTC.

V usage is TRBV5-1 and J usage is TRBJ2-6, with D possibly matching TRBD1 (5 bases). The germline V gene has CDR1 SGHRS and CDR2 YFSETQ. The CDR3 has 15 residues. V was shortened by 4 bases and J by 4 bases, with 12 bases between the two germline ends. The CDR3 here is CASSLTGAGANVLTF. CDR3 DNA sequence: TGCGCCAGCAGCCTCACAGGTGCCGGGGCCAACGTCCTGACTTTC.